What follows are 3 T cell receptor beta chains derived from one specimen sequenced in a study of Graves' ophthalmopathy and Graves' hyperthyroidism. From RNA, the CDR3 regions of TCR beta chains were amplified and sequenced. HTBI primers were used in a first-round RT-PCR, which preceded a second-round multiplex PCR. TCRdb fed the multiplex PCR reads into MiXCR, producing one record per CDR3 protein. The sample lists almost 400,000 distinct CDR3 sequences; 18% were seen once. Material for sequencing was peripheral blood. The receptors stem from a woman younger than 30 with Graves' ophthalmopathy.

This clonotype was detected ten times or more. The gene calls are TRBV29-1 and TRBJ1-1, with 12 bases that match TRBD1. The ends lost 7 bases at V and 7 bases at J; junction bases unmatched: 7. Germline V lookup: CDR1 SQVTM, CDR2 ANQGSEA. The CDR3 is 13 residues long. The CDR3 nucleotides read TGCAGCGCCGGGGACAGGGGGCTTGGTGAAGCTTTCTTT. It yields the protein CSAGDRGLGEAFF.

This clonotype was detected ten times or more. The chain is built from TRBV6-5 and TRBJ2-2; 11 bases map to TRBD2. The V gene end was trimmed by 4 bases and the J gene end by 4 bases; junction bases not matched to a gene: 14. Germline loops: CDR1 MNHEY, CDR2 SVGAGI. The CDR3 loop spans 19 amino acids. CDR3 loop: CASSSSASGGRFITGELFF. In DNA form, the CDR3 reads TGTGCCAGCAGTTCCTCCGCTAGCGGGGGGCGTTTTATCACCGGGGAGCTGTTTTTT.

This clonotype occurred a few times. DNA of the CDR3: TGTGCCAGCAGCCACGGGACAGCCAATTCACCCCTCCACTTT. It specifies CASSHGTANSPLHF. The rearrangement links TRBV7-2 to TRBJ1-6, with 7 positions matching TRBD1. The CDR3 has 14 amino acids. From germline, CDR1 is SGHTA and CDR2 FQGNSA. V shed 5 bases, J shed 7 bases, and the junction held 5 bases outside the gene matches.